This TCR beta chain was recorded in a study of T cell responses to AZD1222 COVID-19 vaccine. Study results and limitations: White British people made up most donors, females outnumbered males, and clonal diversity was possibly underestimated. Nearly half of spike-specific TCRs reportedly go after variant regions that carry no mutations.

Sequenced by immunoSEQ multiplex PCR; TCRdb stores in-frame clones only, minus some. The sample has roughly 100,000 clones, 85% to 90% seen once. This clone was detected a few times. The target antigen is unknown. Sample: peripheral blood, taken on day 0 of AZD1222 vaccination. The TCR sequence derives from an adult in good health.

The CDR3 reads CASSSVESYNEQFF. The CDR3 region has the DNA TGCGCCAGCAGCTCAGTGGAGTCCTACAATGAGCAGTTCTTC. The chain employs TRBV5-1 and TRBJ2-1; no clear D gene. The CDR3 spans 14 residues. V was clipped by 3 bases and J by 1 base, with 8 bases between them. Germline V gives CDR1 SGHRS, CDR2 YFSETQ.